Described below is a single T cell receptor beta chain sequence and its context. No cognate antigen has been identified for it. No base quality values were provided; no much bigger clone lies one nucleotide off. The data were taken from a study of cytomegalovirus exposure and HLA in healthy donors (dated by TCRdb to the late 2010s). About the study as a whole: According to an earlier analysis of a few hundred of the donors, roughly 180 million T cells yielded roughly 110 million unique TCR beta sequences and approximately 300 Gb of sequence data. About 280 gigabases of sequencing data and around 85 million unique TCR sequences made up an early release that covered 500 to 650 HLA-typed donors. Of the approximately 400 genotyped donors, roughly 76% were placed in the genetic ancestry cluster associated with self-reported Caucasian donors. The study was designed to test whether signatures of past pathogen exposure could be identified by cataloging public T cell receptors. Using immunosequencing, the study profiled T cell repertoires from 500 to 800 subjects and related those repertoires to cytomegalovirus serostatus. Besides the first cohort of under 700 subjects, a separate validation cohort made up of over 95 different subjects was used. To predict cytomegalovirus infection status, the study combined high-throughput TCR immunosequencing, statistical association of individual TCRs with disease status, and machine learning. To study patterns of TCR occurrence, a later analysis re-analyzed previously published TCR beta repertoires from 550 to 800 donors and added high-resolution HLA genotyping. Rather than drawing on any new phenotypic data, the later analysis identified candidate immune exposures from TCR beta sequences and the way those sequences occurred across donors. In an earlier analysis of a few hundred of the donors, high-throughput TCR beta sequencing was used to judge whether each TCR beta V gene segment behaved as functional or pseudogenic. Donor age, sex, ethnicity and CMV serostatus were collected together with the repertoire data. A later genetic analysis took genome-wide SNP genotypes for about 55% of the 666 donors and used that subset as a discovery cohort. Every repertoire in the discovery cohort had been generated on one and the same sequencing platform. HLA typing covered class I and class II loci at four-digit resolution. The number of donors typed differed by locus, with 629-630 for A, B, C, DRB1 and DQB1, approximately 500 for DQA1, 600 to 610 for DPA1, and around 430 for DPB1. A handful of DR-DQ haplotypes were handled as single units for association and clustering because linkage in the cohort was strong. Among around 400 genotyped donors of the cohort, an average of approximately 200,000 unique TCR beta nucleotide sequences was sequenced per donor, of which roughly 17% were non-productive.

Library construction relied on the immunoSEQ multiplex PCR assay. For the multiplex PCR, a mixture combining 60 forward primers for TCR Vbeta segments and 13 reverse primers for TCR Jbeta segments was used. A multiplex PCR assay on genomic DNA amplified the CDR3 region of rearranged TCR beta genes. Amplified TCR beta libraries were sequenced as 87-base-pair reads on the Illumina HiSeq System. Processing in the source paper ran as follows. In a later analysis, tens of millions of unique TCR beta chains were counted across the approximately 620 repertoires, and roughly 11 million of these chains were shared by at least two donors. Raw reads were error-corrected and collapsed into unique sequences with a nearest-neighbor algorithm that merged closely related sequences to remove PCR and sequencing errors. V, D and J gene segments were assigned by aligning CDR3 sequences to IMGT reference sequences. For a sequence to be retained, a match of at least six nucleotides was required to both a V gene segment and a J gene segment. A rearrangement counted as productive if the CDR3 had no stop codons and remained in frame with V and J, and every other rearrangement counted as non-productive. CDR3 was defined by IMGT convention, running from the second conserved V-encoded cysteine to the conserved J-encoded phenylalanine. The earlier analysis of about 570 of the donors excluded any sequence lacking an unambiguous match to a single V gene segment. In an earlier analysis of 587 of the donors, a V segment was called functional when productive rearrangements were above 56.7%, and segregating when the standard deviation between donors exceeded 5%. To diagnose cytomegalovirus status from the catalog of TCR beta chain sequences, a statistical classification framework was built. In a later analysis, TCR nucleotide sequences were compared against IMGT/GENE-DB human TR gene sequences so that V and J genes could be assigned. In a later analysis, CDR3 sequences and most-parsimonious VDJ recombination scenarios were assigned using the TCRdist pipeline. In a later analysis, every TCR beta chain was defined by the combination of its CDR3 amino acid sequence and its V-gene family, and reads without a unique V-gene family were dropped. In a later analysis, approximately 590 highly shared, low-generation-probability nucleotide sequences were removed to address suspected cross-contamination and a sequencing artifact. In a later analysis, a clonal expansion index for each public chain was calculated from normalized within-repertoire ranks of inferred template counts. Generation probabilities in a later analysis came from a VDJ recombination model fitted to out-of-frame rearrangements, and those results were checked against IGoR. In a later analysis, TCR-TCR, TCR-HLA and TCR-CMV co-occurrence was scored with hypergeometric tests, and a repertoire-size bias correction was applied to TCR pairs. A later analysis estimated false discovery rates by permuting HLA or CMV assignments 20 times. In a later analysis, co-occurring TCRs were grouped using DBSCAN, and TCRdist sequence similarity was added for clustering within HLA-allele-positive subsets. For co-occurrence clustering, repertoires with fewer than 30,000 or more than 120,000 public chains were excluded, along with five repertoires with anomalous nucleotide sharing. The table was pulled from immuneACCESS by TCRdb, which kept in-frame rearrangements only. Such tables lose some clones; where checked, under half of the loss comes from unresolved V genes, and the rest has no known cause. V, J and clone size derive from that table, while D and trimming were established from the DNA sequence. Present in this sample are roughly 99,000 clones, more than 65% of which were seen just once. The leading ten clones occupy roughly 3.9% of the sample.

Broad study findings and their caveats: Linkage disequilibrium might explain the correlated functional status among segregating V segments, but an unknown experimental factor could not be ruled out. While some public TCRs were present in many individuals, most TCR sequences turned up only very rarely across donors. According to a later analysis, most CMV-associated TCR beta chains appeared to be HLA-restricted, and the HLA associations seemed to be driven largely by CMV exposure. Assigning TCR associations to individual alleles was difficult when HLA alleles, especially DR and DQ, strongly co-occurred. The classifier was reported to diagnose cytomegalovirus status with high specificity and sensitivity in both the original cohort and the validation cohort. Because counts were too low, under 20 rarely observed V segments, including chromosome 9 orphons, were left out of the earlier analysis of some 640 of the donors. According to a later analysis, parvovirus B19, influenza, CMV and Epstein-Barr virus appeared linked to several top co-occurrence clusters. HLA typing was unavailable for some donors at each locus, so association tests used only the typed subset. An earlier analysis of some 590 of the donors showed that most TCR beta V segments appeared in productive rearrangements either about 87% or about 30% of the time, which broadly matched IMGT annotations. In a later analysis, HLA-associated TCR beta chains were found to be more clonally expanded and to have lower generation probabilities than equally common non-associated chains. In vitro tests confirmed that a few of the cytomegalovirus-associated TCR beta chains recognize cytomegalovirus antigens. Immune exposure information for the cohort was limited to CMV serostatus. A later analysis associated about 17,000 TCR beta sequences with specific HLA alleles at a false discovery rate of 0.05. A group of highly shared sequence variants was considered likely to be a technical artifact of the sequencing pipeline. A later analysis found that TCR association rates varied across HLA loci, with DRB1 alleles showing the most associated TCRs and HLA-C alleles the fewest. The study listed 150 to 200 TCR beta chains as associated with cytomegalovirus. A later genetic analysis reported fewer N-insertions in productive TCRs among donors in an Asian-associated ancestry cluster than the approximately 670-donor mean. It was suggested by the authors that the approach could potentially be generalized to other disease states and immunological phenotypes. A further reported finding was that TCR beta sequences accurately predicted the HLA-A and HLA-B alleles for most subjects in the first cohort. An association between a missense DCLRE1C variant and V-gene and J-gene trimming of TCR beta chains was found in a later genetic analysis and replicated in an independent cohort. The cohort was sequenced for TCR beta chains only, and without alpha or paired-chain data the features that could be detected were limited. Sequencing depth was assumed to be roughly uniform across donors in the presence/absence analyses, though that assumption may not hold.

The cohort was made up of approximately 700 healthy bone marrow donors. At the time of sampling, every cohort member was nominally healthy, though immune exposures that went unrecorded were likely present. The donor tested CMV seronegative and was one of the 352 seronegative cohort members. A peripheral blood sample was provided by each donor, and peripheral blood mononuclear cells were used for TCR beta sequencing. Genomic DNA was extracted from the blood cell samples with the Qiagen DNeasy Blood Extraction Kit. This TCR came from a male donor in good health and CMV-seronegative. The sequencing input was PBMCs.

The DNA sequence follows: TGTGCCAGCAGTTGGACAGGGACCTACGAGCAGTACTTC. This gives the protein CASSWTGTYEQYF. Rearrangement joined TRBV6-5 to TRBJ2-5, with 8 bases in between that match TRBD1. The J call may not be correct, given that the DNA end is closer to TRBJ2-7. The CDR3 measures 13 amino acids from cysteine to phenylalanine. CDR3 DNA only is kept here, 39 bases in frame from base 1. CDR1 and CDR2, looked up from the germline V gene, are MNHEY and SVGAGI.